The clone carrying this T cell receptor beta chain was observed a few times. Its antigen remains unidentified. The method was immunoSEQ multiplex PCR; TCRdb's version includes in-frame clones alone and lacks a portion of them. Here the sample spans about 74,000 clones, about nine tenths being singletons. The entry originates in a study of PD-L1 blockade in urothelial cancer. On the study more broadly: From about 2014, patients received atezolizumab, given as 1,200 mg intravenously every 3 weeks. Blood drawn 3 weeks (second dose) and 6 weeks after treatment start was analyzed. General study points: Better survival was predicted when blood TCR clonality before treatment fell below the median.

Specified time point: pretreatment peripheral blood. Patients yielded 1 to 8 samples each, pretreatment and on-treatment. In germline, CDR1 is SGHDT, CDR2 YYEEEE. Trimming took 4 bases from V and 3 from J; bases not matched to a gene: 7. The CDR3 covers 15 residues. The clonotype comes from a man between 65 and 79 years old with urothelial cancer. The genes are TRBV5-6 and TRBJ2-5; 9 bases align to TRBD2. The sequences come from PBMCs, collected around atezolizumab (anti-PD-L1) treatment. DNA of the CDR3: TGTGCCAGCAGCCGACGACTAGCGGCAAAAGAGACCCAGTACTTC. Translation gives CASSRRLAAKETQYF.